The entry below describes one TCR beta chain. The data belong to a study of blood T cell repertoires in COVID-19. Study-level background: Material from acute and convalescent COVID-19 was sourced from the United States, Italy and Spain. Sample material is recorded as cDNA or gDNA derived from T cells, B-cell-depleted T cells, or PBMCs.

Germline V gene lookup returns CDR1 SNHLY and CDR2 FYNNEI. V was clipped by 0 bases and J by 2 bases; unmatched bases: 0. This CDR3 is 14 amino acids long. TCRdb's table, derived via immunoSEQ multiplex PCR, lists solely in-frame clones and lacks some. The table lists 75,000 to 95,000 clones, over 80% of them singletons. The source is a man older than 75 with active or convalescent COVID-19. Sequencing input: peripheral blood. This chain links TRBV2 with TRBJ2-5, with TRBD1 identical over 7 bases. The CDR3 region is CASSEADRQETQYF. CDR3 sequence (DNA): TGTGCCAGCAGTGAAGCGGACAGGCAAGAGACCCAGTACTTC.